This T cell receptor beta chain was identified in a study of cytomegalovirus exposure and HLA in healthy donors. Primers: 60 Vbeta forward and 13 Jbeta reverse. The protocol was immunoSEQ multiplex PCR, while the TCRdb copy is restricted to in-frame clones and leaves out a portion. The table has tens of thousands of clones, approximately 72% seen once; the top ten hold 3.4%. V lost 8 bases and J 6 bases, leaving 8 bases between the germline ends. CDR3 length: 11 residues. The germline gives CDR1 MNHEY, CDR2 SMNVEV (reference sequence). What was sequenced was PBMCs. This sequence was found in a woman aged 30 to 39 in good health and CMV-seronegative. The chain recombines TRBV27 with TRBJ1-5, with TRBD1 as a possible D gene (5 bases). CDR3 loop: CASGAFQPQHF. The CDR3 DNA is TGTGCCAGCGGGGCGTTTCAGCCCCAGCATTTT.